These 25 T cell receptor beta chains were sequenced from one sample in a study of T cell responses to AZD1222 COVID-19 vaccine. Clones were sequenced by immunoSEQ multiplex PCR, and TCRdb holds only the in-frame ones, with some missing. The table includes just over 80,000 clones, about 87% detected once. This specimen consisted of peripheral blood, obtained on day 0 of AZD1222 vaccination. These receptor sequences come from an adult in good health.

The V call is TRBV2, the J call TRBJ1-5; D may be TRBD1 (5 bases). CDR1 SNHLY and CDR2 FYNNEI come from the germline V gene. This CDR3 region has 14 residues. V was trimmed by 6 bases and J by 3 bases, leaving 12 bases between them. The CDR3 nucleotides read TGTGCCAGCAGCGTGACAGCGAACAATCAGCCCCAGCATTTT. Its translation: CASSVTANNQPQHF.

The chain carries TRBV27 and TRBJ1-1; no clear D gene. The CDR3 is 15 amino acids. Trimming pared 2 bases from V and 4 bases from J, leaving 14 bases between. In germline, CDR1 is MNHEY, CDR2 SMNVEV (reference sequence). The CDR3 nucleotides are TGTGCCAGCAGTTTAGAAGGAGAACGGAGCACTGAAGCTTTCTTT. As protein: CASSLEGERSTEAFF.

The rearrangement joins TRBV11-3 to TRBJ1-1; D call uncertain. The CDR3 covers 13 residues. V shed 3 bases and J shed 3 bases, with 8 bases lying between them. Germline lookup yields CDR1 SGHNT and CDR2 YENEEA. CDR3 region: CASSFQADTEAFF. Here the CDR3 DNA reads TGTGCCAGCAGCTTTCAGGCTGACACTGAAGCTTTCTTT.

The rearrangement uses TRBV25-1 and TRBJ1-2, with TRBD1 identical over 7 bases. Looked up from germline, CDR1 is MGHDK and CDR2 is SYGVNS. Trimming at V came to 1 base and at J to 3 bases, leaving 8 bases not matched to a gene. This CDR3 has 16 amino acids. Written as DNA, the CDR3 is TGTGCCAGCAGTGAATCTGGTGGCAGGGGGGACTATGGCTACACCTTC. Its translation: CASSESGGRGDYGYTF.

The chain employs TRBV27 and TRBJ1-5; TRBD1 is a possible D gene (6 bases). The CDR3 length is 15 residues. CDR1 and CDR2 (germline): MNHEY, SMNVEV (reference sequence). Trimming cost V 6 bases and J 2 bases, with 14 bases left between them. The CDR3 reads CASSNGGGGNQPQHF. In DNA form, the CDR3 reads TGTGCCAGCAGCAACGGGGGCGGGGGCAATCAGCCCCAGCATTTT.

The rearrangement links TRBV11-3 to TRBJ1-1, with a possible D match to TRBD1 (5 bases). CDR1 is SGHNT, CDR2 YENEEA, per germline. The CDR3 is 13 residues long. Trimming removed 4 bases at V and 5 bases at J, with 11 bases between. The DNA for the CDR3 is TGTGCCAGCAGCTCAAGGGGTTCGACTGAAGCTTTCTTT. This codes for CASSSRGSTEAFF.

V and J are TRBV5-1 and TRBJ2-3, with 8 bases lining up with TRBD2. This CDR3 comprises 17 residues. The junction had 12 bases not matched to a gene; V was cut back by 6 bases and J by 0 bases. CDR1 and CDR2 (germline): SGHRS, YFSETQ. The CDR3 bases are TGCGCCAGCAAGGAGGCTAGCGGGTATTATAGCACAGATACGCAGTATTTT. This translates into CASKEASGYYSTDTQYF.

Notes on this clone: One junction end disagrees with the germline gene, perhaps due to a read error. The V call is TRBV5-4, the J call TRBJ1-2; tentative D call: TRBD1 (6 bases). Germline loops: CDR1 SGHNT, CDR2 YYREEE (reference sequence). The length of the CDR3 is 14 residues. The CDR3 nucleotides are TGTGCAAGCAGCTTGCAGGGGCTTAACTATGGCTACACCTTC. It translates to CASSLQGLNYGYTF.

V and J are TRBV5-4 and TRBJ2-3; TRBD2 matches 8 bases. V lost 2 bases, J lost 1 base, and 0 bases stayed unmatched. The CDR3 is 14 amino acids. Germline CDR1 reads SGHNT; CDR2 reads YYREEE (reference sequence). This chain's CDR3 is CASSFSGGTDTQYF. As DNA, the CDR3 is TGTGCCAGCAGCTTTAGCGGGGGCACAGATACGCAGTATTTT.

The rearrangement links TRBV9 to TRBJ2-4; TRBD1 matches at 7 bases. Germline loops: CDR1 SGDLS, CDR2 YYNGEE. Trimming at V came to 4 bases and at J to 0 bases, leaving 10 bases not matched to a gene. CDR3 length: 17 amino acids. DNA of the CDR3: TGTGCCAGCAGCACCGACGGGACAGCTGCAGCCAAAAACATTCAGTACTTC. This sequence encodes CASSTDGTAAAKNIQYF.

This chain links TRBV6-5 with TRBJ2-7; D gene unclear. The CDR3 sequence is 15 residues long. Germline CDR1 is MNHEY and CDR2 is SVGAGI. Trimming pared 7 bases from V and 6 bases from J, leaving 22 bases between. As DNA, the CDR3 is TGTGCCAGCAAACGCTCCCGCGGAACTCCTGGCGAGCAGTACTTC. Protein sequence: CASKRSRGTPGEQYF.

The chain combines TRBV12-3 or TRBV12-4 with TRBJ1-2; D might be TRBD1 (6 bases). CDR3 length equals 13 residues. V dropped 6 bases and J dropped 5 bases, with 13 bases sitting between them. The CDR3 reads CASSLTGWYGYTF. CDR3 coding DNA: TGTGCCAGCAGCCTTACAGGGTGGTATGGCTACACCTTC.

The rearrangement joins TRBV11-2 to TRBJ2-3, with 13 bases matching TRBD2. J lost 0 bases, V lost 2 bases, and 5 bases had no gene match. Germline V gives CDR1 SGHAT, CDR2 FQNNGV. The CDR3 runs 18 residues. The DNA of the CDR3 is TGTGCCAGCAGCTTATGGACTAGCGGGGGAGCTAGCACAGATACGCAGTATTTT. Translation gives CASSLWTSGGASTDTQYF.

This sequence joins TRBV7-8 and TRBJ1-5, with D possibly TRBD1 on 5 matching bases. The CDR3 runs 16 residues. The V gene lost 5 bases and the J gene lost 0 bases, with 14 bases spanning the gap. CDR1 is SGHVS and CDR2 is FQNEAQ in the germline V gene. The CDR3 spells CASSATVGYSNQPQHF. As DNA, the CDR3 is TGTGCCAGCAGCGCGACAGTGGGATATAGCAATCAGCCCCAGCATTTT.

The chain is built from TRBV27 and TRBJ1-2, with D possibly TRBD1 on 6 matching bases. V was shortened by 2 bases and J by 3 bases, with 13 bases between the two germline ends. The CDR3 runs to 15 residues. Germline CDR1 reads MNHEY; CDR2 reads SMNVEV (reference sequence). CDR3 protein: CASSLVRGPDYGYTF. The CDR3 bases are TGTGCCAGCAGTTTAGTTCGGGGGCCTGACTATGGCTACACCTTC.

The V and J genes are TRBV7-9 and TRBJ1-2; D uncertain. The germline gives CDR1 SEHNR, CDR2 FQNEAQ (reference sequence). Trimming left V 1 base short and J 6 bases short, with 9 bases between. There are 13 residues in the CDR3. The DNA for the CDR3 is TGTGCCAGCAGCTTAGTGGGGTGGGATGGCTACACCTTC. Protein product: CASSLVGWDGYTF.

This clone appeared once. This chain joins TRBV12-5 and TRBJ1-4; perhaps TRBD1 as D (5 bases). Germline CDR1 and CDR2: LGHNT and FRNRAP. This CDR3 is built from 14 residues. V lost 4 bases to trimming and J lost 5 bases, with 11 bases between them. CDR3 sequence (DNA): TGTGCTAGTGGTTCGGGACGGCGAAATGAAAAACTGTTTTTT. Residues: CASGSGRRNEKLFF.

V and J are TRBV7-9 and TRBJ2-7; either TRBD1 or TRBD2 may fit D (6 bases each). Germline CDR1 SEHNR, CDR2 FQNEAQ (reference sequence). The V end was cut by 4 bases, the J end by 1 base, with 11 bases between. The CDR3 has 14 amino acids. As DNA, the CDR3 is TGTGCCAGCAGCTCACAGGGACTTTCCTACGAGCAGTACTTC. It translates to CASSSQGLSYEQYF. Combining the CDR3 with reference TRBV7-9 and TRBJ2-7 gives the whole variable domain DTGVSQNPRHKITKRGQNVTFRCDPISEHNRLYWYRQTLGQGPEFLTYFQNEAQLEKSRLLSDRFSAERPKGSFSTLEIQRTEQGDSAMYLCASSSQGLSYEQYFGPGTRLTVT.

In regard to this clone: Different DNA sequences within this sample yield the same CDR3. This chain's CDR3 is CASSVGQGSYGYTF. The CDR3 coding sequence is TGTGCCAGCAGCGTAGGACAGGGGTCTTATGGCTACACCTTC. The V and J genes are TRBV9 and TRBJ1-2; 8 bases agree with TRBD1. The CDR3 totals 14 residues. The V segment lost 0 bases and the J segment 5 bases; nucleotides outside the gene matches: 3. Germline assignment: CDR1 SGDLS and CDR2 YYNGEE.

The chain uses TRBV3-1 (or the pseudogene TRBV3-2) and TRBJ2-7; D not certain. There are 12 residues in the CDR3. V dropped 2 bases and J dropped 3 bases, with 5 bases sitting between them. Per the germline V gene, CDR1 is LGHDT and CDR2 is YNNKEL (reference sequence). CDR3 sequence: CASSQRLYEQYF. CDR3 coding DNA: TGTGCCAGCAGCCAACGACTCTACGAGCAGTACTTC.

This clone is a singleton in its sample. CDR3 nucleotides: TGCGCCAGCAGCCAAGATCGGGGCAATCAGCCCCAGCATTTT. It specifies CASSQDRGNQPQHF. The J gene is TRBJ1-5, the V gene TRBV4-3, with D uncertain. This CDR3 is built from 14 residues. The germline CDR1 and CDR2 sequences are LGHNA and YSLEER. Trimming took off 0 bases at V and 2 bases at J, with 5 bases between the two ends.

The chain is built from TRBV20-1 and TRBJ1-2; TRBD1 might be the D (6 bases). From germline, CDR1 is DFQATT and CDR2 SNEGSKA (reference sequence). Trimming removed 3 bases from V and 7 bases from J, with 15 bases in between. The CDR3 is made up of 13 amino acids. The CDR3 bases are TGCAGTGCTAGTTACAGGGTTGAGGGTGGCTACACCTTC. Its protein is CSASYRVEGGYTF.

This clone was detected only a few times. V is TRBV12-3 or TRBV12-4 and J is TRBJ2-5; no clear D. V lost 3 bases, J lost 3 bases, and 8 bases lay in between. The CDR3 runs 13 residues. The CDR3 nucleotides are TGTGCCAGCAGTTTTGGTTTCAAAGAGACCCAGTACTTC. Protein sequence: CASSFGFKETQYF.

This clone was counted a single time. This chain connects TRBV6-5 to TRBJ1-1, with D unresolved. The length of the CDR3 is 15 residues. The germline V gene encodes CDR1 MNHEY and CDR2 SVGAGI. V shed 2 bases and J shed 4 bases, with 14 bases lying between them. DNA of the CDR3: TGTGCCAGCAGTTACGTTCGGTTAGGCGGCACTGAAGCTTTCTTT. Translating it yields CASSYVRLGGTEAFF.

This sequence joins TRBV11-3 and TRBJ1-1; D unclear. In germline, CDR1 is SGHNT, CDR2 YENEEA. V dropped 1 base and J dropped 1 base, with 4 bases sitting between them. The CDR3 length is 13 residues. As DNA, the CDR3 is TGTGCCAGCAGCTTAGCACAGAACACTGAAGCTTTCTTT. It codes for CASSLAQNTEAFF. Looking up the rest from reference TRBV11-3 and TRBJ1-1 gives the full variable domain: EAGVVQSPRYKIIEKKQPVAFWCNPISGHNTLYWYLQNLGQGPELLIRYENEEAVDDSQLPKDRFSAERLKGVDSTLKIQPAELGDSAVYLCASSLAQNTEAFFGQGTRLTVV.